The 30 T cell receptor beta chains in this list originate from one sample, sequenced in a study of HIV-infected patients and healthy controls. In TCRdb, the 5' RACE reads were re-called with MiXCR into one record per CDR3 protein. The top ten hold 1.1% to 1.5% of the sample, which has 60,000 to 70,000 distinct CDR3 sequences, under 25% seen once. Sequenced input: CD4+ T cells from blood. The receptors originated from a human donor in good health.

A few counts support this clonotype. This chain uses TRBV5-1 with TRBJ2-3; D is ambiguous. The CDR3 has 14 amino acids. Germline values: CDR1 SGHRS, CDR2 YFSETQ. Trimming stripped 0 bases from V and 4 bases from J, with 9 bases between. This CDR3 is CASSLAALADTQYF. The DNA for the CDR3 is TGCGCCAGCAGCTTGGCCGCCCTGGCAGATACGCAGTATTTT.

The chain carries TRBV6-1 and TRBJ1-1; no clear D gene. Germline V gives CDR1 MNHNS, CDR2 SASEGT. There are 14 residues in the CDR3. Trimming removed 5 bases at V and 0 bases at J, with 10 bases between. The DNA of the CDR3 is TGTGCCAGCAGTCGGTACCTATTGAACACTGAAGCTTTCTTT. Amino acid sequence: CASSRYLLNTEAFF.

This chain connects TRBV5-1 to TRBJ1-1; no clear D gene. CDR1 and CDR2 (germline): SGHRS, YFSETQ. Trimming took off 5 bases at V and 12 bases at J, with 17 bases between the two ends. This CDR3 has 12 residues. The CDR3 nucleotides are TGCGCCAGCAGTGTTGGCTCCAGCTCAACTTTCTTT. Protein product: CASSVGSSSTFF.

This clonotype was detected many times. The genes are TRBV12-3 or TRBV12-4 and TRBJ2-2; no clear D. The CDR3 spans 12 residues. Trimming removed 5 bases from V and 2 bases from J, with 3 bases in between. DNA of the CDR3: TGTGCCAGCAGTCCCAACACCGGGGAGCTGTTTTTT. This codes for CASSPNTGELFF.

This clonotype occurred many times. The CDR3 nucleotides read TGTGCCAGCAGCGTAGACTCCCTAAGTCTCCGAGATCCCGGGGAGCTGTTTTTT. It codes for CASSVDSLSLRDPGELFF. The V and J genes are TRBV9 and TRBJ2-2; D not resolved. The CDR3 has 18 residues. V gave up 0 bases and J gave up 6 bases, with 21 bases separating them. The V gene's germline CDR1 is SGDLS and CDR2 YYNGEE.

The CDR3 loop is CASSLGFQGRDTEAFF. In DNA form, the CDR3 reads TGTGCCAGCAGCCTCGGGTTCCAAGGGAGGGACACTGAAGCTTTCTTT. This chain links TRBV6-2 or TRBV6-3 with TRBJ1-1; D remains unclear. The CDR3 spans 16 residues. V lost 6 bases and J 3 bases, leaving 20 bases between the germline ends. Germline V gene lookup returns CDR1 MNHEY and CDR2 SVGEGT.

The rearrangement links TRBV11-2 to TRBJ1-3, with TRBD1 matching over 7 bases. With V trimmed by 5 bases and J by 8 bases, 9 bases remained unmatched. CDR1 and CDR2 from the germline V gene are SGHAT and FQNNGV. The CDR3 has 14 residues. The CDR3 DNA sequence: TGTGCCAGCAGCCAGACAGGGCTTAAGGACACCATATATTTT. This sequence encodes CASSQTGLKDTIYF. Full variable domain (remainder filled in from reference TRBV11-2 and TRBJ1-3): EAGVAQSPRYKIIEKRQSVAFWCNPISGHATLYWYQQILGQGPKLLIQFQNNGVVDDSQLPKDRFSAERLKGVDSTLKIQPAKLEDSAVYLCASSQTGLKDTIYFGEGSWLTVV.

As regards this clonotype: Given a much more abundant clone one base away, this may be a read error. This chain joins TRBV4-2 and TRBJ1-5; 10 bases fit TRBD1. From germline, CDR1 is LGHNA and CDR2 YNFKEQ. The V segment lost 9 bases and the J segment 6 bases; nucleotides outside the gene matches: 8. The CDR3 has 14 amino acids. CDR3 in DNA: TGTGCCAGAAGTTGGAGACAGGGGGCTCAGCCCCAGCATTTT. Encoded protein: CARSWRQGAQPQHF.

This clonotype was detected ten times or more. The gene calls are TRBV18 and TRBJ2-6; D remains ambiguous. V was cut by 5 bases and J by 2 bases, with 10 bases left in between. The germline V gene encodes CDR1 KGHSH and CDR2 LQKENI. CDR3 size: 15 residues. The CDR3 sequence: CASSWAQAGANVLTF. CDR3 in DNA: TGTGCCAGCTCATGGGCGCAGGCTGGGGCCAACGTCCTGACTTTC.

The genes are TRBV6-5 and TRBJ2-2, with 8 bases aligning to TRBD2. Germline CDR1 and CDR2: MNHEY and SVGAGI. CDR3 length: 15 residues. V lost 6 bases, J lost 6 bases, and 9 bases stayed unmatched. CDR3 nucleotides: TGTGCCAGCAGCCTAGCGGGTCCCGCTTCCGGGGAGCTGTTTTTT. As protein: CASSLAGPASGELFF.

This clonotype has at least ten counts. This chain links TRBV7-8 with TRBJ2-5; D is perhaps TRBD1 or TRBD2 (5 bases each). The CDR3 extends over 14 amino acids. Trimming left V 2 bases short and J 4 bases short, with 11 bases between. The germline V gene encodes CDR1 SGHVS and CDR2 FQNEAQ. The CDR3 nucleotides are TGTGCCAGCAGCTTAACCCGGGGACGAGAGACCCAGTACTTC. Translated: CASSLTRGRETQYF.

This clonotype was seen ten or more times. This rearrangement joins TRBV6-1 to TRBJ2-1; D call uncertain. The CDR3 has 14 residues. CDR1 and CDR2 (germline): MNHNS, SASEGT. Trimming removed 6 bases from V and 6 bases from J, with 15 bases in between. Here the CDR3 DNA reads TGTGCCAGCAGGGGCGATCGGTCCATCAATGAGCAGTTCTTC. Residues: CASRGDRSINEQFF.

A few counts support this clonotype. This chain joins TRBV28 and TRBJ2-4; D ambiguous. The germline V gene has CDR1 MDHEN and CDR2 SYDVKM. CDR3 size: 13 residues. V lost 2 bases, J lost 4 bases, and 6 bases lay in between. For the CDR3, the DNA is TGTGCCAGCAGTTTAACGGATAAAAACATTCAGTACTTC. This gives the protein CASSLTDKNIQYF.

At least ten counts were recorded for this clonotype. V and J are TRBV7-3 and TRBJ1-6; TRBD1 aligns across 8 bases. V lost 4 bases and J lost 2; bases outside the gene matches: 1. CDR3 length: 15 amino acids. The germline V gene encodes CDR1 SGHTA and CDR2 FQGTGA. The CDR3: CASSSGGTYNSPLHF. The CDR3 DNA sequence: TGTGCCAGCAGCTCAGGGGGCACCTATAATTCACCCCTCCACTTT. The complete variable domain, with remaining parts taken from reference TRBV7-3 and TRBJ1-6, reads GAGVSQTPSNKVTEKGKYVELRCDPISGHTALYWYRQSLGQGPEFLIYFQGTGAADDSGLPNDRFFAVRPEGSVSTLKIQRTERGDSAVYLCASSSGGTYNSPLHFGNGTRLTVT.

This clonotype was seen a few times. The V call is TRBV6-6, the J call TRBJ2-7, with 12 bases fitting TRBD1. This CDR3 contains 16 residues. Germline V gene lookup returns CDR1 MNHNY and CDR2 SVGAGI (reference sequence). The V gene end was trimmed by 2 bases and the J gene end by 7 bases; junction bases not matched to a gene: 9. The CDR3 sequence is CASSYGMGQGAPEQYF. The CDR3 DNA follows: TGTGCCAGCAGTTACGGTATGGGACAGGGGGCGCCTGAGCAGTACTTC.

This clonotype was found many times. The chain combines TRBV7-9 with TRBJ1-1; D gene unclear. V was shortened by 4 bases and J by 1 base, with 7 bases between the two germline ends. Germline V gene data show CDR1 as SEHNR and CDR2 as FQNEAQ (reference sequence). CDR3 length: 13 residues. The CDR3 protein is CASSYDTNTEAFF. The CDR3 DNA is TGTGCCAGCAGCTATGACACGAACACTGAAGCTTTCTTT.

This CDR3 is CASSVEPQEQEEAFF. In DNA, the CDR3 is TGTGCCAGCAGCGTAGAGCCCCAAGAACAGGAAGAAGCTTTCTTT. The rearrangement uses TRBV9 and TRBJ1-1, with a weak D call TRBD1 (5 bases). Trimming took 0 bases from V and 8 from J, leaving 17 bases between them. The germline V gene encodes CDR1 SGDLS and CDR2 YYNGEE. The CDR3 length is 15 residues.

This clonotype was picked up many times. The CDR3 DNA sequence: TGTGCCAGCAGCCCTATCTCTGGGGCCAACGTCCTGACTTTC. Translation: CASSPISGANVLTF. The chain recombines TRBV5-5 with TRBJ2-6; D unresolved. V dropped 4 bases and J dropped 0 bases, with 5 bases sitting between them. Germline V CDR1 and CDR2: SGHKS, YYEKEE (reference sequence). The CDR3 has 14 amino acids.

This clonotype was detected many times. V and J are TRBV5-4 and TRBJ2-2; 7 bases fit TRBD1. The CDR3 is 15 amino acids. Germline CDR1 is SGHNT and CDR2 is YYREEE (reference sequence). V was pared by 4 bases and J by 1 base, with 4 bases of the junction left unmatched. CDR3 DNA sequence: TGTGCCAGCAGCACCCGACAGGGGAACACCGGGGAGCTGTTTTTT. It codes for CASSTRQGNTGELFF. Full variable domain (remainder filled in from reference TRBV5-4 and TRBJ2-2): ETGVTQSPTHLIKTRGQQVTLRCSSQSGHNTVSWYQQALGQGPQFIFQYYREEENGRGNFPPRFSGLQFPNYSSELNVNALELDDSALYLCASSTRQGNTGELFFGEGSRLTVL.

This clonotype was recorded at least ten times. J is TRBJ1-4 and V is TRBV10-3; D is possibly TRBD1 (6 bases). The germline V gene has CDR1 ENHRY and CDR2 SYGVKD. This CDR3 comprises 23 residues. V was clipped by 4 bases and J by 0 bases, with 33 bases between them. The CDR3 DNA reads TGTGCCATCAGTGTGGTAAGGACAGTTTCTGACCTGGTCCTACACTCAACTAATGAAAAACTGTTTTTT. This gives the protein CAISVVRTVSDLVLHSTNEKLFF.

There are many counts of this clonotype. This chain joins TRBV10-3 and TRBJ2-7, with 10 bases fitting TRBD1. CDR3 length: 17 amino acids. Germline values: CDR1 ENHRY, CDR2 SYGVKD. Trimming removed 0 bases from V and 1 base from J; junction bases left unmatched: 6. The CDR3: CAISESKSGQGSYEQYF. In nucleotides, the CDR3 is TGTGCCATCAGTGAGTCGAAGTCGGGACAGGGGTCCTACGAGCAGTACTTC.

This clonotype turned up a few times. The chain carries TRBV18 and TRBJ2-2, with D perhaps TRBD2 (5 bases). V lost 4 bases and J 0 bases, leaving 6 bases between the germline ends. Per the germline V gene, CDR1 is KGHSH and CDR2 is LQKENI. This CDR3 has 14 amino acids. The CDR3 is CASSLGANTGELFF. The CDR3, as DNA: TGTGCCAGCTCACTGGGAGCGAACACCGGGGAGCTGTTTTTT. The full variable domain, its missing parts supplied by reference TRBV18 and TRBJ2-2, is NAGVMQNPRHLVRRRGQEARLRCSPMKGHSHVYWYRQLPEEGLKFMVYLQKENIIDESGMPKERFSAEFPKEGPSILRIQQVVRGDSAAYFCASSLGANTGELFFGEGSRLTVL.

This clonotype was seen more than once but under ten times. This rearrangement joins TRBV11-3 to TRBJ2-3; D remains ambiguous. Germline V CDR1 and CDR2: SGHNT, YENEEA. V was clipped by 2 bases and J by 3 bases, with 6 bases between them. This CDR3 contains 13 residues. CDR3 amino acids: CASSLIETDTQYF. DNA of the CDR3: TGTGCCAGCAGCTTAATAGAAACAGATACGCAGTATTTT.

The chain links TRBV15 to TRBJ2-4; D might be TRBD1 or TRBD2, each matching 5 bases. The CDR3 is 18 amino acids. The V end lost 0 bases, the J end lost 1 base, and 16 bases lay between the germline ends. CDR1 is LNHNV and CDR2 is YYDKDF in the germline V gene (reference sequence). CDR3 region: CATSRDDWVGTAKNIQYF. The CDR3 DNA is TGTGCCACCAGCAGAGATGACTGGGTCGGGACGGCCAAAAACATTCAGTACTTC. Full variable domain (missing parts from reference TRBV15 and TRBJ2-4): DAMVIQNPRYQVTQFGKPVTLSCSQTLNHNVMYWYQQKSSQAPKLLFHYYDKDFNNEADTPDNFQSRRPNTSFCFLDIRSPGLGDTAMYLCATSRDDWVGTAKNIQYFGAGTRLSVL.

This chain connects TRBV9 to TRBJ2-1; D not certain. Germline V gene sequence: CDR1 SGDLS, CDR2 YYNGEE. The CDR3 is 15 residues long. Trimming cost V 0 bases and J 8 bases, with 15 bases left between them. The CDR3 spells CASSVAPSLSHEQFF. Written as DNA, the CDR3 is TGTGCCAGCAGCGTAGCCCCAAGTCTGAGTCATGAGCAGTTCTTC.

This clonotype showed up many times. The chain carries TRBV7-9 and TRBJ2-7; D is perhaps TRBD1 (6 bases). Trimming took 1 base from V and 5 from J, leaving 21 bases between them. Germline V gene sequence: CDR1 SEHNR, CDR2 FQNEAQ (reference sequence). The CDR3 spans 17 residues. CDR3 coding DNA: TGTGCCAGCAGCTTAGGTGATTATGGCAGGGGTCGGGACGAGCAGTACTTC. Amino acid sequence: CASSLGDYGRGRDEQYF.

The CDR3 region is CASSLEDEQFF. The DNA of the CDR3 is TGTGCCAGCAGTTTGGAGGATGAGCAGTTCTTC. The J gene is TRBJ2-1, the V gene TRBV12-3 or TRBV12-4, with TRBD2 as a possible D gene (5 bases). Trimming left V 3 bases short and J 8 bases short, with 5 bases between. This CDR3 contains 11 residues.

The chain carries TRBV6-6 and TRBJ1-6; TRBD1 is a possible D gene (5 bases). The CDR3 runs to 17 residues. Germline V CDR1 and CDR2: MNHNY, SVGAGI (reference sequence). Deletions cut 2 bases from V and 7 bases from J, with 18 bases between. The CDR3 DNA reads TGTGCCAGCAGTTACCTCCTGTACGGGGCTCGGAATTCACCCCTCCACTTT. Amino acids: CASSYLLYGARNSPLHF.

This clonotype was picked up a small number of times. The gene calls are TRBV7-6 and TRBJ2-1, with a weak D call TRBD1 (5 bases). The germline V and J ends were trimmed by 1 base and 6 bases, with 10 bases remaining between them. CDR1 SGHVS and CDR2 FNYEAQ come from the germline V gene. This CDR3 contains 14 residues. The CDR3 DNA is TGTGCCAGCAGCTTAGGACAGAAAGGCAATGAGCAGTTCTTC. It is translated as CASSLGQKGNEQFF.

The genes are TRBV6-1 and TRBJ2-1; D is undetermined. The V end was cut by 3 bases, the J end by 2 bases, with 11 bases between. The CDR3 runs to 15 residues. The germline V gene encodes CDR1 MNHNS and CDR2 SASEGT. The CDR3 loop reads CASSELRATYNEQFF. Here the CDR3 DNA reads TGTGCCAGCAGTGAGTTACGGGCTACCTACAATGAGCAGTTCTTC.